This is a list of T cell receptor beta chains from one sample in a study of identical twins. TCRdb ran MiXCR on the 5' RACE reads and lists one entry per CDR3 protein. This sample has around 470,000 distinct CDR3 sequences; 14% occur once, and the top ten carry around 0.48%. This same sample was also part of a study on yellow fever vaccine responses in identical twins.

Material for sequencing was CD4+ T cells sorted from blood. These receptors came from a young woman in good health. CDR3s include the opening cysteine and the closing phenylalanine or tryptophan. Fields, in order: clone size, J gene, V gene, D gene, CDR3 DNA, CDR3 protein. D genes are given only for firm matches. Expanded clones are given a class, and other clones once, few, many or no size at all.

size: .; J: TRBJ2-4; V: TRBV30; D: TRBD2; DNA: TGTGCCTGGACCAGATTAGCGGGAGGGCGAAACATTCAGTACTTC; CDR3: CAWTRLAGGRNIQYF
size: few; J: TRBJ2-7; V: TRBV10-3; D: TRBD2; DNA: TGTGCCATCAGTGCAATTATCGGGACTAGCGGGGGCGAGCAGTACTTC; CDR3: CAISAIIGTSGGEQYF
size: .; J: TRBJ1-1; V: TRBV28; D: .; DNA: TGTGCCAGCAGTTTTCGGAACACTGAAGCTTTCTTT; CDR3: CASSFRNTEAFF
size: .; J: TRBJ2-4; V: TRBV5-6; D: .; DNA: TGTGCCAGCAGTCCACGGTACCCGAGCAAAAACATTCAGTACTTC; CDR3: CASSPRYPSKNIQYF
size: few; J: TRBJ2-7; V: TRBV7-2; D: TRBD2; DNA: TGTGCCAGCAGCTTCCGGACTAGCGGCAGATACGAGCAGTACTTC; CDR3: CASSFRTSGRYEQYF
size: many; J: TRBJ2-1; V: TRBV3-1; D: .; DNA: TGTGCCAGCAGCCCTCCCGGCTCCTACAATGAGCAGTTCTTC; CDR3: CASSPPGSYNEQFF
size: many; J: TRBJ1-2; V: TRBV14; D: .; DNA: TGTGCCAGCAGCCAAGTTAGCTATGGCTACACCTTC; CDR3: CASSQVSYGYTF
size: .; J: TRBJ2-7; V: TRBV5-6; D: TRBD2; DNA: TGTGCCAGCAGCTTGGAGCGGGGGGGACTAAGAGGCGAGCAGTACTTC; CDR3: CASSLERGGLRGEQYF
size: few; J: TRBJ1-1; V: TRBV5-6; D: TRBD1; DNA: TGTGCCAGCAGCACGGGGACAGGGGGCTTCACTGAAGCTTTCTTT; CDR3: CASSTGTGGFTEAFF
size: few; J: TRBJ1-1; V: TRBV11-2; D: .; DNA: TGTGCCAGCAGCCCGCAGGTGGGGAACACTGAAGCTTTCTTT; CDR3: CASSPQVGNTEAFF